The rows below give T cell receptor beta chains drawn from one sample of a study of T cell changes during pregnancy in multiple sclerosis. Some clones are missing from TCRdb's copy, which holds only in-frame ones; the method was immunoSEQ multiplex PCR. Of over 75,000 clones listed, about 92% were seen once; the top ten hold 2.6%. Sequencing was performed on peripheral blood, taken in the first trimester of pregnancy. These receptor sequences come from a female donor with multiple sclerosis, enrolled in a pregnancy study. The CDR3 runs from the conserved cysteine through the conserved F or W. Each record gives: J gene, V gene, CDR3 length, CDR3 protein.

>TRBJ2-1|TRBV9|15
CASSVAGGSYNEQFF
>TRBJ1-2|TRBV6-5|15
CASSYVGQAGYGYTF
>TRBJ2-3|TRBV29-1|14
CSVATSGYTDTQYF
>TRBJ1-5|TRBV28|16
CASSLPTGASGQPQHF
>TRBJ2-1|TRBV5-1|18
CASSLGLAGGVTYNEQFF
>TRBJ2-5|TRBV19|17
CASSRRGRGGYQETQYF
>TRBJ2-1|TRBV19|12
CASSTGLREQFF
>TRBJ2-2|TRBV5-4|14
CASSYRDTTGELFF
>TRBJ1-1|TRBV6-1|13
CASRYTGNTEAFF
>TRBJ2-7|TRBV28|16
CASGLAGGQVIYEQYF
>TRBJ1-5|TRBV15|15
CATSRDWTNDQPQHF
>TRBJ2-3|TRBV4-2|16
CASSQVGGRAVDTQYF
>TRBJ2-7|TRBV11-2|14
CASSLRGQNYEQYF
>TRBJ1-1|TRBV28|14
CASSLSQGWTEAFF
>TRBJ2-1|TRBV18|16
CASSPNRASSYNEQFF
>TRBJ1-2|TRBV6-6|12
CASSYSERGYTF
>TRBJ2-7|TRBV7-2|15
CASSVSLAGVGEQYF